This TCR beta chain was recovered during a study of T cell changes during pregnancy in multiple sclerosis. There are a few counts of this clone. TCRdb's table, derived via immunoSEQ multiplex PCR, lists solely in-frame clones and lacks some. The sample lists fewer than 140,000 clones, about 89% occurring once. The CDR3 has 15 residues. Trimming took 4 bases from V and 6 from J; bases not matched to a gene: 5. CDR1 and CDR2 (germline): SGHDT, YYEEEE. The sequenced sample was peripheral blood, obtained before pregnancy. This chain links TRBV5-6 with TRBJ2-3; 13 nucleotides align to TRBD2. This TCR was recovered from a female donor with multiple sclerosis, enrolled in a pregnancy study. For the CDR3, the DNA is TGTGCCAGCAGCATACTAGCGGGGGGGCCCGATACGCAGTATTTT. Translation gives CASSILAGGPDTQYF. Full variable domain (remainder filled in from reference TRBV5-6 and TRBJ2-3): DAGVTQSPTHLIKTRGQQVTLRCSPKSGHDTVSWYQQALGQGPQFIFQYYEEEERQRGNFPDRFSGHQFPNYSSELNVNALLLGDSALYLCASSILAGGPDTQYFGPGTRLTVL.